A selection of T cell receptor beta chains follows, all from one sample in a study of identical twins. TCRdb passed the 5' RACE reads through MiXCR, listing each CDR3 protein once. The repertoire has 500,000 to 600,000 distinct CDR3 sequences, approximately 22% of them found once; the top ten carry 0.8% to 1%. The same data also contributed to another study, on T cells expressing NK-cell markers.

The sample consisted of CD4+ T cells sorted from blood. The receptors come from a woman under 30 in good health. Both conserved end residues are part of each CDR3. A D gene is named only where the DNA matches it firmly. Rows may omit the clone size; those that give it use once, few, many or a size class.

clone_size: NA
d_call: NA
v_call: TRBV6-2/TRBV6-3
j_call: TRBJ1-4
cdr3_aa: CASSSDRNEKLFF
cdr3_nt: TGTGCCAGCAGTAGCGACAGGAATGAAAAACTGTTTTTT

clone_size: few
d_call: NA
v_call: TRBV7-9
j_call: TRBJ1-4
cdr3_aa: CATISGATNEKLFF
cdr3_nt: TGTGCCACAATAAGCGGGGCAACTAATGAAAAACTGTTTTTT

clone_size: NA
d_call: NA
v_call: TRBV7-6
j_call: TRBJ2-3
cdr3_aa: CASSPPIGRDTQYF
cdr3_nt: TGTGCCAGCAGCCCTCCCATCGGAAGAGATACGCAGTATTTT

clone_size: few
d_call: NA
v_call: TRBV12-3/TRBV12-4
j_call: TRBJ1-6
cdr3_aa: CASSPHRDNSPLHF
cdr3_nt: TGTGCCAGCAGCCCCCACAGGGACAATTCACCCCTCCACTTT

clone_size: few
d_call: TRBD2
v_call: TRBV7-2
j_call: TRBJ2-1
cdr3_aa: CASTVGKLAGVNEQFF
cdr3_nt: TGTGCCAGCACTGTGGGTAAACTAGCGGGGGTAAATGAGCAGTTCTTC

clone_size: many
d_call: NA
v_call: TRBV10-3
j_call: TRBJ2-5
cdr3_aa: CAISEVQETQYF
cdr3_nt: TGTGCCATCAGTGAAGTCCAAGAGACCCAGTACTTC

clone_size: few
d_call: NA
v_call: TRBV20-1
j_call: TRBJ1-5
cdr3_aa: CSAGHSNQPQHF
cdr3_nt: TGCAGTGCTGGACATAGCAATCAGCCCCAGCATTTT

clone_size: NA
d_call: NA
v_call: TRBV5-1
j_call: TRBJ1-2
cdr3_aa: CASSPSWGSYGYTF
cdr3_nt: TGCGCCAGCAGCCCGTCCTGGGGGTCGTATGGCTACACCTTC

clone_size: NA
d_call: NA
v_call: TRBV27
j_call: TRBJ2-7
cdr3_aa: CASSPTQDMEQYF
cdr3_nt: TGTGCCAGCAGTCCAACACAGGATATGGAGCAGTACTTC

clone_size: NA
d_call: NA
v_call: TRBV20-1
j_call: TRBJ1-2
cdr3_aa: CSATGSFGYTF
cdr3_nt: TGCAGTGCTACGGGAAGTTTTGGCTACACCTTC

clone_size: NA
d_call: TRBD1
v_call: TRBV20-1
j_call: TRBJ2-3
cdr3_aa: CSARGQTSTDTQYF
cdr3_nt: TGCAGTGCTAGGGGACAGACTAGCACAGATACGCAGTATTTT

clone_size: few
d_call: TRBD1
v_call: TRBV20-1
j_call: TRBJ2-5
cdr3_aa: CSTFAGTGEETQYF
cdr3_nt: TGCAGTACCTTCGCCGGGACAGGGGAGGAGACCCAGTACTTC